This T cell receptor (beta chain) emerged from a study of T cells in Graves' hyperthyroidism and ophthalmopathy (dated 2019 in TCRdb). With regard to the full study: Peripheral blood was collected at initial diagnosis, before any treatment. To identify distinguishing TCR V-J signatures, a discovery cohort of 90 to 100 patients was used, comprising under 45 with Graves' ophthalmopathy and 57 with stable Graves' hyperthyroidism. Whether ophthalmopathy could be predicted prospectively was tested in an independent validation cohort made up of 18 to 20 hyperthyroidism patients plus 17 patients who later progressed to ophthalmopathy. The 100 discovery patients were randomly split 7:3 into training and test sets. Thyroid tissue and blood T-cell repertoires from six or seven Graves' hyperthyroidism patients were also compared in the study. After sampling, hyperthyroidism patients received methimazole starting at 30 mg daily, and ophthalmopathy patients received high-dose intravenous methylprednisolone. TCR Vbeta CDR3 sequencing of 135 peripheral blood samples (fewer than 45 ophthalmopathy, 75 hyperthyroidism and about 17 progressor patients) is reported in the paper. Summary of the overall study and its limitations: In validation, progression to ophthalmopathy was predicted by the model with 55% to 71% sensitivity and around 76% specificity, a median of roughly 6 months before onset. A model built on a 13 V-J signature distinguished ophthalmopathy from stable hyperthyroidism, reaching 87.88% sensitivity and around 82% specificity in cross-validation and 80%/75% in testing. Most expanded thyroid clonotypes (frequency above 0.001) were also found in blood, which suggests that blood repertoires may mirror thyroid immune responses. Sample size was not statistically predetermined, and blinding of investigators to group allocation was not performed.

This clonotype was found many times. Its antigen has not been determined. Nothing much larger sits one base from this clone, and base qualities are not available. TCR beta CDR3 regions were amplified from RNA transcripts. The TCR CDR3 was subjected to a first round of RT-PCR using the HTBI primer set and the Qiagen OneStep RT-PCR kit. The libraries were constructed in a second round of multiplex PCR and then size-selected and purified. Paired-end sequencing of the libraries was performed with 100 bp reads on an Illumina HiSeq2000. The source study handled its data this way. SOAPnuke was used to process the raw data, throwing out any read that contained adapters or uncalled bases, had a mean Phred below 15, or lacked an exact constant-primer or identifier match. High-quality paired reads were merged using COPE v1.2.5, and each unique nucleotide sequence was defined as a clonotype. MiTCR v1.1 was used to align the clonotypes against IMGT TRBV, TRBD and TRBJ reference segments. The analysis was restricted to V-J combinations with a frequency above 0.0001, which together covered roughly 99% of the repertoires. The TCS score was defined as the ratio of F50 (clonal expansion) to E x V (chaos), calculated using BLOSUM62-based TCRdist between CDR3 peptides within each V-J. Welch's t-statistics and random forest reduced roughly 540 V-J features to 10 to 15, which were used in a naive Bayes classifier (R e1071). The Morisita-Horn index was used to measure how similar the thyroid and blood repertoires were. Using fastp trimming at Q25 and MiXCR clonotype assembly, TCRdb reanalyzed the public sequencing data and kept in-frame beta chains. Rows with one shared CDR3 protein collapse into an entry with the most common genes and DNA. The authors' filters were not applied to this entry. This sample comprises 640,000 or so distinct CDR3 sequences, 14% to 15% of them detected only once. The top ten clones comprise roughly 4.5% of the sample.

Ophthalmopathy patients had moderately to severely active disease, with a Clinical Activity Score of 3 or more, a NOSPECS grade of 4 or more, and a disease duration of less than 3 months. Patients with uncontrolled infections, other autoimmune diseases, pregnancy or lactation were excluded. Clinical symptoms, serum thyroxine and TRAb, thyroid ultrasound, and orbital computed tomography formed the basis for the diagnoses. PBMCs were isolated from more than 8 ml of fresh peripheral blood by Ficoll-Paque density gradient centrifugation. Trizol reagent was used to extract total RNA, and RNA quality was then checked on an Agilent 2100 Bioanalyzer. Based on the germline V gene, the CDR1 and CDR2 sequences are SGHAT and FQNNGV. V loses 1 base, J loses 5 bases, and the germline ends lie 12 bases apart. The CDR3 covers 14 residues, taking in both the cysteine and the phenylalanine. Kept here is only the CDR3 DNA, which spans 42 bases and is read in frame from base 1.

This chain joins TRBV11-2 to TRBJ2-7; TRBD2 is a possible D gene, resting on 5 matching bases. This receptor was taken from a woman in her 40s with Graves' ophthalmopathy. Material for sequencing was blood. The DNA sequence is given as TGTGCCAGCAGCTTAGGCACTAGTGGTGACGAGCAGTACTTC. Translated, it reads CASSLGTSGDEQYF.